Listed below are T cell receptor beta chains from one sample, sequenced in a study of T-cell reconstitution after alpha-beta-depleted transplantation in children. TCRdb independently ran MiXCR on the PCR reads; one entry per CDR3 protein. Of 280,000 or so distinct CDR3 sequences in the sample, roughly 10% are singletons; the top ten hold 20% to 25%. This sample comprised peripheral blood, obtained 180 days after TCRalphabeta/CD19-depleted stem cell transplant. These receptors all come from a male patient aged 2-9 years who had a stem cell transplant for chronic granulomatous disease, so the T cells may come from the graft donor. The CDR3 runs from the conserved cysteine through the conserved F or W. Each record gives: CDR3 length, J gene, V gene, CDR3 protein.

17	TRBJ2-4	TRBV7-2	CAYSLAGVTRAKNIQYF
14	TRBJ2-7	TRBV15	CATSRGDGAYEQYF
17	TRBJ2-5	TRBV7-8	CASSPRLAGVYEETQYF
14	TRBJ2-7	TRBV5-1	CASSLGGLPHEQYF
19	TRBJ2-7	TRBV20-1	CSARGAAGQGRSSSYEQYF
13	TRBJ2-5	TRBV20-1	CSAKRILQETQYF
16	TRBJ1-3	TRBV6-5	CASSYNGAASGNTIYF
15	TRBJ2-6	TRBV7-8	CASSSEGPGANVLTF
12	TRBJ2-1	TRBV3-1	CASSQGLNGELF
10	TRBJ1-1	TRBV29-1	CSVEQQEAFF
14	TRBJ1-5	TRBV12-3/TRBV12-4	CATATGYSNQPQHF
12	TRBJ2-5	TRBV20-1	CSTGVSQETQYF
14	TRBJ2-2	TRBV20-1	CSARDTGTTGELFF
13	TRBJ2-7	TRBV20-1	CSARVKLGYEQYF
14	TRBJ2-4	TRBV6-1	CASSPPGGGNIQYF
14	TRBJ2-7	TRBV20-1	CSARDLARSYEQYF
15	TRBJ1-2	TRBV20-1	CSARGGTGKGYGYTF
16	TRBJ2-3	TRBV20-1	CSATQYRGKSTDTQYF
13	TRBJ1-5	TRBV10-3	CAIGAERGQPQHF
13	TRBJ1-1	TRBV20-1	CSASWGAGTEAFF
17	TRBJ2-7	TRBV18	CASSPLPGTSGSLEQYF
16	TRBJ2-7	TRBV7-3	CASSLAGGISTYEQYF
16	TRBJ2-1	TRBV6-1	CASSEAGGFSYNEQFF
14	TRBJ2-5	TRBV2	CASGGGQYQETQYF
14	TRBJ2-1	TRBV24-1	CATSDPGIRNEQFF
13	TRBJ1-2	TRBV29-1	CSIPDRALRGYTF
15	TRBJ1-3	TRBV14	CASSRRQDSGNTIYF
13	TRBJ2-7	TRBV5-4	CASSLVWSYEQYF
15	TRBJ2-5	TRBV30	CAWSVGFDREGTQYF
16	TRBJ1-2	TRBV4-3	CASSQDQESSYRGYTF
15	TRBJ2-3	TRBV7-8	CASSFYPKSTDTQYF
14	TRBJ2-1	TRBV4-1	CASSQGQGHNEQFF
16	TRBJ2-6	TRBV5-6	CASGRTGGARANVLTF
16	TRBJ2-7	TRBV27	CARQFRVWGATYAQYF
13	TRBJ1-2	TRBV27	CASSYGPSYGYTF
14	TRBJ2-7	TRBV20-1	CSAGGPGSGYEQYF